The rows below give T cell receptor beta chains drawn from one sample of a study of shared clonotypes between healthy human individuals. Libraries were prepared by immunoSEQ multiplex PCR; TCRdb keeps only in-frame clonotypes and omits some of them. The profile shows about 690,000 clones, about nine tenths of them singletons. The sample was memory CD8+ T cells from PBMCs. The receptor source for this set is a man aged 18-30 years in good health. Some clones in this sample may be carry-over from other donors' samples. Both conserved end residues are trimmed from each CDR3.

v_gene: TRBV2; len: 9; CDR3aa: ASLKGYEQY
v_gene: TRBV5-1; len: 11; CDR3aa: ASSSRTGTEAF
v_gene: TRBV27; len: 13; CDR3aa: ASSLEHFSTDTQY
v_gene: TRBV14; len: 13; CDR3aa: ASSQQGTENSVQY
v_gene: TRBV11-1; len: 11; CDR3aa: ASSDRTSYEQY
v_gene: TRBV7-9; len: 11; CDR3aa: ASRPLGEGGYT
v_gene: TRBV7-3; len: 13; CDR3aa: ASSLTLGVQETQY
v_gene: TRBV7-3; len: 11; CDR3aa: ASSPGGSDTQY
v_gene: TRBV5-6; len: 12; CDR3aa: ASSLLDGANVLT
v_gene: TRBV7-8; len: 15; CDR3aa: ASSFAGGSGESYEQY
v_gene: TRBV27; len: 11; CDR3aa: ASSAYNTPGYT
v_gene: TRBV7-8; len: 14; CDR3aa: ASSPTTVVSVYEQY
v_gene: TRBV9; len: 9; CDR3aa: ASSSQSRLF
v_gene: TRBV28; len: 13; CDR3aa: ASRLAGSWGDTIY
v_gene: TRBV28; len: 12; CDR3aa: ASSSGQGPYEQY
v_gene: TRBV6-5; len: 13; CDR3aa: ASSYGPGLTYEQY
v_gene: TRBV7-2; len: 12; CDR3aa: ASRDRDGTYEQY
v_gene: TRBV19; len: 14; CDR3aa: ASSLGSGTVNEKLF
v_gene: TRBV15; len: 12; CDR3aa: ATELYRGSYEQY
v_gene: TRBV10-3; len: 12; CDR3aa: AISELGPPYEQY
v_gene: TRBV11-2; len: 14; CDR3aa: ASSTGQSSTYNEQF
v_gene: TRBV27; len: 14; CDR3aa: ASRRGGRARDQPQH
v_gene: TRBV2; len: 11; CDR3aa: ASRMKEEETQY
v_gene: TRBV9; len: 14; CDR3aa: ASSPRAGGSYNEQF
v_gene: TRBV6-5; len: 12; CDR3aa: ASSYTGTGQPQH
v_gene: TRBV27; len: 11; CDR3aa: ASSFDNRDEQY
v_gene: TRBV4-3; len: 13; CDR3aa: ASSTRAGGNTEAF
v_gene: TRBV7-8; len: 14; CDR3aa: ASSSLTLGGAGELF
v_gene: TRBV4-3; len: 13; CDR3aa: ASSQGTGLYNEQF
v_gene: TRBV9; len: 10; CDR3aa: ASSVGTTEAF
v_gene: TRBV7-9; len: 14; CDR3aa: ASSLEDGQGVYEQY
v_gene: TRBV5-6; len: 13; CDR3aa: ASSAGVTETYEQY
v_gene: TRBV6-5; len: 13; CDR3aa: ASSYSWQITDTQY
v_gene: TRBV28; len: 13; CDR3aa: ASSPTEYSNQPQH
v_gene: TRBV7-9; len: 14; CDR3aa: ASSSRTGDDYNEQF
v_gene: TRBV9; len: 14; CDR3aa: ASSVTDDRLPGKLF
v_gene: TRBV5-6; len: 12; CDR3aa: ASSPGAGHYEQY
v_gene: TRBV5-1; len: 13; CDR3aa: ASSPVDGGPYEQY
v_gene: TRBV10-3; len: 14; CDR3aa: AVWDREKTNEDGYT
v_gene: TRBV28; len: 12; CDR3aa: ASSLSISSYEQY
v_gene: TRBV5-5; len: 13; CDR3aa: ASSLEVALGYGYT
v_gene: TRBV13; len: 13; CDR3aa: ASSLGLNSNQPQH
v_gene: TRBV28; len: 12; CDR3aa: ASSQFTGNTEAF
v_gene: TRBV5-6; len: 12; CDR3aa: ASRGERENGEQF
v_gene: TRBV5-1; len: 11; CDR3aa: ASSLERRTEAF
v_gene: TRBV5-6; len: 10; CDR3aa: ASSFVRDTQY
v_gene: TRBV2; len: 12; CDR3aa: ASQDRGSTGELF
v_gene: TRBV6-7; len: 14; CDR3aa: ASSCSKGVGNQPQH
v_gene: TRBV10-3; len: 10; CDR3aa: AISEGNYGYT
v_gene: TRBV28; len: 14; CDR3aa: ASSFEGQGRDEPQH
v_gene: TRBV7-9; len: 13; CDR3aa: ASSLASGRGNTIY